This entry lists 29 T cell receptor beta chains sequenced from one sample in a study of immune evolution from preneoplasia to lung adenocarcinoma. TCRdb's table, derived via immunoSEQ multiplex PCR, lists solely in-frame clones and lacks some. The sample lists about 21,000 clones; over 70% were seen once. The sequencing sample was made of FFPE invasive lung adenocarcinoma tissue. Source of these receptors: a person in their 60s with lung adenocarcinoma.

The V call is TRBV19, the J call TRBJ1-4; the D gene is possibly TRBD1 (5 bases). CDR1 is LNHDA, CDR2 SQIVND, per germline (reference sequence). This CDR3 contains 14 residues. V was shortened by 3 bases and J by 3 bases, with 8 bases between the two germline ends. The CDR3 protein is CASSMWGANEKLFF. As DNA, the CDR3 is TGTGCCAGTAGTATGTGGGGGGCTAATGAAAAACTGTTTTTT.

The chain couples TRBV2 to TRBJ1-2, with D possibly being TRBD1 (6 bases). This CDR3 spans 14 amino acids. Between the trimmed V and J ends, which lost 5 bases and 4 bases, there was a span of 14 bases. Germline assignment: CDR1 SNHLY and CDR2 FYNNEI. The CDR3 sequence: CASSSKQGFYGYTF. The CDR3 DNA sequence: TGTGCCAGCAGTTCTAAACAGGGCTTCTATGGCTACACCTTC.

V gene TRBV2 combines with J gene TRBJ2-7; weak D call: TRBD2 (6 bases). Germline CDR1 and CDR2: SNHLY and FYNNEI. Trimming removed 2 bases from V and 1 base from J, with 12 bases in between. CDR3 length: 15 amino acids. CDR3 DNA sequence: TGTGCCAGCAGTGAACGAGCGGGTCTTTCCTACGAGCAGTACTTC. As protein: CASSERAGLSYEQYF. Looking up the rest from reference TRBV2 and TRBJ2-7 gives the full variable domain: EPEVTQTPSHQVTQMGQEVILRCVPISNHLYFYWYRQILGQKVEFLVSFYNNEISEKSEIFDDQFSVERPDGSNFTLKIRSTKLEDSAMYFCASSERAGLSYEQYFGPGTRLTVT.

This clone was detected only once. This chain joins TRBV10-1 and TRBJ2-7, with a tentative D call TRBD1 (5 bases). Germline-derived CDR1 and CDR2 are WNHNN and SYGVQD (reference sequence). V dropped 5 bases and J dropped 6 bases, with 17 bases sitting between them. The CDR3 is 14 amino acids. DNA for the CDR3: TGCGCCAGCAGTCCGCAGGCAGGGTATGGCGAGCAGTACTTC. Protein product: CASSPQAGYGEQYF.

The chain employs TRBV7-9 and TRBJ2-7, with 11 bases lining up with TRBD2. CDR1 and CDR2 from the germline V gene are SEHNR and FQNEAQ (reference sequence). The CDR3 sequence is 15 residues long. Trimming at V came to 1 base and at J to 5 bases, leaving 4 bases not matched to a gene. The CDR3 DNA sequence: TGTGCCAGCAGCTTAGTTACTAGCGGGAGACACGAGCAGTACTTC. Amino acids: CASSLVTSGRHEQYF.

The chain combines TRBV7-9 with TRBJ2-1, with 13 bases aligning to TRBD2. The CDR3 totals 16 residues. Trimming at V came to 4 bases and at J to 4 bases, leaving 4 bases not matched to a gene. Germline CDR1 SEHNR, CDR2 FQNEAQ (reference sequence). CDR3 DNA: TGTGCCAGCAGCTCCGGGACTAGCGGGGCTTACAATGAGCAGTTCTTC. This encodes CASSSGTSGAYNEQFF.

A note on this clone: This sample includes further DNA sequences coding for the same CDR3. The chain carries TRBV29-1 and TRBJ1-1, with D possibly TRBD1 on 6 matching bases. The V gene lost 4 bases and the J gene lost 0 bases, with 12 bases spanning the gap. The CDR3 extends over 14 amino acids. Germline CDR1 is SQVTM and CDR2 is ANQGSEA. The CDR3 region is CSVGTASMNTEAFF. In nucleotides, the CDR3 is TGCAGCGTTGGGACAGCCTCAATGAACACTGAAGCTTTCTTT.

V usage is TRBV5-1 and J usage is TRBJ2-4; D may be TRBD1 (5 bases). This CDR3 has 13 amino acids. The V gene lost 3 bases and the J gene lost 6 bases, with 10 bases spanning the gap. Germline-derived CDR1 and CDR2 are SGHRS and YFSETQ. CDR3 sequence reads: CASSWTTGNIQYF. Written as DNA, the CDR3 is TGCGCCAGCAGCTGGACAACAGGAAACATTCAGTACTTC.

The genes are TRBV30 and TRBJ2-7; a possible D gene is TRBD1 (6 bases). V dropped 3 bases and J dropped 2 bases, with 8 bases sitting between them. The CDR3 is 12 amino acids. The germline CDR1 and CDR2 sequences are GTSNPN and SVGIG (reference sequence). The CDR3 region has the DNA TGTGCCTGGAGGACAGGCACCTACGAGCAGTACTTC. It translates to CAWRTGTYEQYF.

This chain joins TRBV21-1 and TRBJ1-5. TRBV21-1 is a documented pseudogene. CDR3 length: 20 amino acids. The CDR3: CASSKARGPSPLVEGQPQHF. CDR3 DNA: TGTGCCAGCAGCAAAGCCCGGGGCCCTTCTCCACTAGTAGAGGGTCAGCCCCAGCATTTT.

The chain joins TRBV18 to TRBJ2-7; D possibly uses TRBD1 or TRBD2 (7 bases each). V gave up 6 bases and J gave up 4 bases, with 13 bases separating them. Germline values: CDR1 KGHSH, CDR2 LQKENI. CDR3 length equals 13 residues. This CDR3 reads CASSAQGGYEQYF. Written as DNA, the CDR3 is TGTGCCAGCTCGGCGCAGGGGGGGTACGAGCAGTACTTC.

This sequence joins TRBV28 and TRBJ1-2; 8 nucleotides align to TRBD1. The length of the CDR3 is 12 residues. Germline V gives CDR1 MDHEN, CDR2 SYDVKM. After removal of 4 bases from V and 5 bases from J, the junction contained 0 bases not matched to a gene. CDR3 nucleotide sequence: TGTGCCAGCAGTTACAGGGGGTATGGCTACACCTTC. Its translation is CASSYRGYGYTF.

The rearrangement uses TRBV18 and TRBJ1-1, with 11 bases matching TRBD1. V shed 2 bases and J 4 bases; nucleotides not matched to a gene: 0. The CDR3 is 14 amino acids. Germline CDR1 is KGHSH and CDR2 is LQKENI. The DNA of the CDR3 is TGTGCCAGCTCACCAGGGACAGGGGGCACTGAAGCTTTCTTT. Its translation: CASSPGTGGTEAFF.

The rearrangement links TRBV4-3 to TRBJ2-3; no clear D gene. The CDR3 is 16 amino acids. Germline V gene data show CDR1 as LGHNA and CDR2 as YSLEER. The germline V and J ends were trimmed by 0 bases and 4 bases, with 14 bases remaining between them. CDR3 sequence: CASSQEGGSLSDTQYF. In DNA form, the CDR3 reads TGCGCCAGCAGCCAAGAGGGCGGCTCCCTGTCAGATACGCAGTATTTT.

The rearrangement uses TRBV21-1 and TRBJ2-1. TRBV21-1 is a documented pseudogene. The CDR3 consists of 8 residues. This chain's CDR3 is CASNEQFF. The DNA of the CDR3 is TGTGCCAGCAATGAGCAGTTCTTC.

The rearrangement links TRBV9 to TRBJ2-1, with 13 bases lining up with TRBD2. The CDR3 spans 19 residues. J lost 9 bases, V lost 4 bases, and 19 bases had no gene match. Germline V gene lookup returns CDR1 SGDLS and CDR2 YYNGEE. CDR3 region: CASSHSRTSGSIRVGEQFF. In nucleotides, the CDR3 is TGTGCCAGCAGCCATTCCCGGACTAGCGGGAGCATTCGGGTCGGTGAGCAGTTCTTC.

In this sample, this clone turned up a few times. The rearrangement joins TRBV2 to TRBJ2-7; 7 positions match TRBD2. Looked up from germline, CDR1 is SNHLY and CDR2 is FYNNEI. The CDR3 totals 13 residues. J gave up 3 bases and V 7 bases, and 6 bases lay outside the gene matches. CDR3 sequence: CASTAGTNYEQYF. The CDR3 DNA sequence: TGTGCCAGCACTGCCGGGACTAACTACGAGCAGTACTTC.

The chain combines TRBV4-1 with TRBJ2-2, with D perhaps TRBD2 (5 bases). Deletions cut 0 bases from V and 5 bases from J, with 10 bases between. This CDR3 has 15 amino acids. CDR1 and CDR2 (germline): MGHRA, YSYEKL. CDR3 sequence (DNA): TGCGCCAGCAGCCAAGATCCCGGGAAGACCGGGGAGCTGTTTTTT. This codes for CASSQDPGKTGELFF.

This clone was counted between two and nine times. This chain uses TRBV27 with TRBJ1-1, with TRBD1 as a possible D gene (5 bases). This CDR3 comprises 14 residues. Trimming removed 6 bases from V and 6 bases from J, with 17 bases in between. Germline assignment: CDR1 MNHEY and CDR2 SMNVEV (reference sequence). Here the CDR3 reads CASSPGDRDPEAFF. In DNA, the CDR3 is TGTGCCAGCAGCCCCGGTGACAGAGACCCTGAAGCTTTCTTT.

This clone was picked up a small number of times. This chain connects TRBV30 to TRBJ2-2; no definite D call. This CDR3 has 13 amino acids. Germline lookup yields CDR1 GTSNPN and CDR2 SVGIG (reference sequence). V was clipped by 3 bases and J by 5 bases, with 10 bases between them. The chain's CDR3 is CAWSLQTTGELFF. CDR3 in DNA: TGTGCCTGGAGCCTACAGACTACCGGGGAGCTGTTTTTT.

The DNA of the CDR3 is TGCGCCAGCAGCTTGGGGGACACAGTCGAGCAGTACTTC. It yields the protein CASSLGDTVEQYF. The chain couples TRBV5-1 to TRBJ2-7, with a tentative D call TRBD1 (6 bases). Between the trimmed V and J ends, which lost 0 bases and 6 bases, there was a span of 10 bases. The CDR3 extends over 13 amino acids. Germline loops: CDR1 SGHRS, CDR2 YFSETQ.

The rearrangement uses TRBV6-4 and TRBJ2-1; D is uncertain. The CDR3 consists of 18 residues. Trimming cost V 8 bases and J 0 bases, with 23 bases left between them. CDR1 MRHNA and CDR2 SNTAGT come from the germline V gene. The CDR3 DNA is TGTGCCAGCGCCCAAGGACCTAGTTTTAGTAGCTCCTACAATGAGCAGTTCTTC. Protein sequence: CASAQGPSFSSSYNEQFF.

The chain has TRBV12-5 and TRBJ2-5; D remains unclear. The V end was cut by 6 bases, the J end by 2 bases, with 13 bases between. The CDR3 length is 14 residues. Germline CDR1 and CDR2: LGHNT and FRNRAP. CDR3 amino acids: CASGSWESQETQYF. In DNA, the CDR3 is TGTGCTAGTGGAAGTTGGGAATCACAAGAGACCCAGTACTTC.

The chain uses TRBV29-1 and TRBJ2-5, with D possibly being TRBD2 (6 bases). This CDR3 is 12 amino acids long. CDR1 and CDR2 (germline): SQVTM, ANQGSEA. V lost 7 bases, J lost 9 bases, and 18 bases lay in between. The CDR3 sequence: CSARDSYMAQYF. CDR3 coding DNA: TGCAGCGCGAGGGACTCCTACATGGCCCAGTACTTC. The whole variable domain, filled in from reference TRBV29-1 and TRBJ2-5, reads SAVISQKPSRDICQRGTSLTIQCQVDSQVTMMFWYRQQPGQSLTLIATANQGSEATYESGFVIDKFPISRPNLTFSTLTVSNMSPEDSSIYLCSARDSYMAQYFGPGTRLLVL.

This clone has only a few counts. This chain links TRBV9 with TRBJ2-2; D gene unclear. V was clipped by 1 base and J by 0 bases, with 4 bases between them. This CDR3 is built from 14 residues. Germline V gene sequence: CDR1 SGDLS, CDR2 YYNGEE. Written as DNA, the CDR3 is TGTGCCAGCAGCGTAACGACGAACACCGGGGAGCTGTTTTTT. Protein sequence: CASSVTTNTGELFF.

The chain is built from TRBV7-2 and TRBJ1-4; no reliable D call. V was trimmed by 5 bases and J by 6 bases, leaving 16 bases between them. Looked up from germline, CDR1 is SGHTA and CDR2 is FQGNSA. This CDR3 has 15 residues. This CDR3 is CASSRASGMDEKLFF. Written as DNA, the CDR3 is TGTGCCAGCAGCCGGGCGTCGGGGATGGATGAAAAACTGTTTTTT.

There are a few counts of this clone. The CDR3 reads CASSSDKVSYNEQFF. CDR3 coding DNA: TGTGCCAGCTCATCGGACAAGGTATCCTACAATGAGCAGTTCTTC. The chain joins TRBV18 to TRBJ2-1; D is perhaps TRBD1 (5 bases). Germline V gives CDR1 KGHSH, CDR2 LQKENI. V lost 5 bases, J lost 1 base, and 12 bases lay in between. This CDR3 spans 15 amino acids.

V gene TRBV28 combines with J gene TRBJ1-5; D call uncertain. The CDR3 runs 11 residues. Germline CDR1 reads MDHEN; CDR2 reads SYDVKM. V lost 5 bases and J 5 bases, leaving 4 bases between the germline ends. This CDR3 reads CASSDDQPQHF. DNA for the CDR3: TGTGCCAGCAGTGACGATCAGCCCCAGCATTTT.

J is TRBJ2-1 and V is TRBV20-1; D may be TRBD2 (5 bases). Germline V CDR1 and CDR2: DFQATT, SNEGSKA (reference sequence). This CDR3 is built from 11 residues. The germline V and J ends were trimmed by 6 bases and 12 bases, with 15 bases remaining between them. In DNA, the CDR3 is TGCAGTGCGACTGAGGGTTGGGTGCAGTTCTTC. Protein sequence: CSATEGWVQFF.